This T cell receptor (beta chain) was recorded in a study of blood T cell repertoires in COVID-19. Study-wide context: The United States, Italy and Spain were the sources of the acute and convalescent COVID-19 samples. T cells, B-cell-depleted T cells, or PBMCs supplied cDNA or gDNA.

This CDR3 contains 15 residues. Germline V gives CDR1 SNHLY, CDR2 FYNNEI. Trimming removed 5 bases from V and 5 bases from J; junction bases left unmatched: 6. Original processing methods: Using reference gene primer amplification, nucleated cell counts were estimated. Profiling relied on immunoSEQ multiplex PCR, and the TCRdb table lists in-frame clones only, not all of them. The V and J calls and clone size come from that table; D and trimming were worked out from the DNA. Counted here are 60,000 to 85,000 clones, under 80% occurring once; the ten biggest clones make up 2.6%. This TCR came from a human donor with acute or convalescent COVID-19. The donor label of this sample is uncertain. The source material was peripheral blood. The chain is built from TRBV2 and TRBJ2-5, with TRBD2 identical over 12 bases. The CDR3 loop reads CASSRLAGAPETQYF. The CDR3 DNA is TGTGCCAGCAGTCGACTAGCGGGAGCTCCGGAGACCCAGTACTTC.